The rows below give T cell receptor beta chains drawn from one sample of a study of blood T cell repertoires in COVID-19. Clones were sequenced by immunoSEQ multiplex PCR, and TCRdb holds only the in-frame ones, with some missing. The profile shows tens of thousands of clones, 75% to 85% of them singletons. Sequencing used peripheral blood. The receptors were sampled from an older man with COVID-19, enrolled during active disease. CDR3s include the opening cysteine and the closing phenylalanine or tryptophan. The D gene is left open where the match is weak. Clone size appears in some rows only: once, few, many, or a class for an expanded clone.

cdr3_nt cdr3_aa clone_size j_call v_call d_call
TGTGCCAGCAGCCCTCGGACAGGTCAAGATACGCAGTATTTT CASSPRTGQDTQYF . TRBJ2-3 TRBV11-1 TRBD1
TGTGCCAGTAGTCCGGGACTTTCAGGTAACGAGCAGTACTTC CASSPGLSGNEQYF . TRBJ2-7 TRBV19 .
TGCGCCAGCAGCTTGTTCAGACAGGGAATTGCAACTAATGAAAAACTGTTTTTT CASSLFRQGIATNEKLFF . TRBJ1-4 TRBV5-1 TRBD1
TGTGCCAGCAGAAATCACAGGGAACTCTCTGGGGCCAACGTCCTGACTTTC CASRNHRELSGANVLTF . TRBJ2-6 TRBV27 .
TGCAGTGCTAGGGGCCGTAATGAGCAGTTCTTC CSARGRNEQFF . TRBJ2-1 TRBV20-1 .
TGTGCCAGCAGCTTGGAATCGGGTGGTAGCAATCAGCCCCAGCATTTT CASSLESGGSNQPQHF . TRBJ1-5 TRBV5-6 .
TGTGCCAGCAGCTTACCCCGGTCTGCGGCCCCTGGAAACACCATATATTTT CASSLPRSAAPGNTIYF . TRBJ1-3 TRBV7-9 .
TGTGCCAGCGGGAAAGAGGGACAGGGTTCTTATGAGCAGTTCTTC CASGKEGQGSYEQFF . TRBJ2-1 TRBV27 TRBD1
TGTGCCAGCAGCCCACAGGGAGGGGGTCAGCCCCAGCATTTT CASSPQGGGQPQHF . TRBJ1-5 TRBV6-5 .
TGTGCCAGCAGCTCGGCGGGGGGACAGGGACATGGCTACACCTTC CASSSAGGQGHGYTF . TRBJ1-2 TRBV7-9 TRBD1
TGTGCCAGCAGTTTCCCTGACAGCCCAGATTCACCCCTCCACTTT CASSFPDSPDSPLHF . TRBJ1-6 TRBV28 .
TGTGCCAGCAGCTTAGAAGGCGGGAGATTCGGGAATGAGCAGTTCTTC CASSLEGGRFGNEQFF . TRBJ2-1 TRBV11-2 TRBD2
TGCAGTGCTAGGGAGGACGCTGAGCAGTTCTTC CSAREDAEQFF . TRBJ2-1 TRBV20-1 .
TGCAGCGTTGCGCTGGACAGGGGCAATCAGCCCCAGCATTTT CSVALDRGNQPQHF . TRBJ1-5 TRBV29-1 TRBD1
TGTGCCAGCAGCTCCGGGACAGGGGTAGAACCCCAGCATTTT CASSSGTGVEPQHF . TRBJ1-5 TRBV11-2 TRBD1
TGTGCCAGCAGCTTAAGCCCCTCGAACACCGGGGAGCTGTTTTTT CASSLSPSNTGELFF once TRBJ2-2 TRBV7-2 .
TGCAGCGTTGAAACGGACAGTACTAACTATGGCTACACCTTC CSVETDSTNYGYTF . TRBJ1-2 TRBV29-1 .
TGTGCCAGTAGTATTGGAGACAGGGCTCTCTACGAGCAGTACTTC CASSIGDRALYEQYF few TRBJ2-7 TRBV19 TRBD1
TGTGCCAGCAGAACCGGGGGCACTGAAGCTTTCTTT CASRTGGTEAFF . TRBJ1-1 TRBV28 .
TGTGCCATCAGTGAGCCTCCGAAAGGGGAGGGCCGAAGGGAAAAACTGTTTTTT CAISEPPKGEGRREKLFF . TRBJ1-4 TRBV10-3 .
TGTGCCAGCAGCTTAGCACTCTACGAGCAGTACTTC CASSLALYEQYF . TRBJ2-7 TRBV7-2 .
TGTGCCAGCAGGCTGCAGGGGGCCGGTATCGCCGGGGAGCTGTTTTTT CASRLQGAGIAGELFF . TRBJ2-2 TRBV3-1/TRBV3-2 TRBD1
TGTGCCAGCAGAGTGGGGAGAGCTGGGGCCAACGTCCTGACTTTC CASRVGRAGANVLTF . TRBJ2-6 TRBV2 .
TGTGCCAGCAGCTTACAACGCAGGGGGCTAGGGAACACTGAAGCTTTCTTT CASSLQRRGLGNTEAFF . TRBJ1-1 TRBV7-2 TRBD1
TGTGCCAGCAAGGGGCGGGACAGGTTCTATGGCTACACCTTC CASKGRDRFYGYTF . TRBJ1-2 TRBV2 TRBD1
TGTGCCAGCAGCAAAGCGCTCAAGACATATCGCACAGATACGCAGTATTTT CASSKALKTYRTDTQYF few TRBJ2-3 TRBV21-1 .
TGTGCCAGCTCACCACCTAGCGGGGGTCTCTACAATGAGCAGTTCTTC CASSPPSGGLYNEQFF . TRBJ2-1 TRBV18 TRBD2
TGTGCCAGCAGCTACATCTTTAATCAGCCCCAGCATTTT CASSYIFNQPQHF few TRBJ1-5 TRBV5-8 .
TGTGCCAGCAGCTTAGACAGTGCTGGAAACACCATATATTTT CASSLDSAGNTIYF few TRBJ1-3 TRBV2 .
TGTGCCAGCAGCCAAGTCCGGGAGGCTTACAATGAGCAGTTCTTC CASSQVREAYNEQFF . TRBJ2-1 TRBV4-2 TRBD2
TGTGCCAGCAGTGAAGCGCTGTGGATCCAGGGTTTAATGGACATTCAGTACTTC CASSEALWIQGLMDIQYF . TRBJ2-4 TRBV6-1 .
TGTGCCACCAGTGACATCGGACTAGCGGGAGGCGGAGAGACCCAGTACTTC CATSDIGLAGGGETQYF . TRBJ2-5 TRBV24-1 TRBD2
TGTGCCAGCAGTGCCCGACCGGGTCGGGAGCAGTACTTC CASSARPGREQYF once TRBJ2-7 TRBV27 .
TGTGCCAGCAGTTTATACGGCGGTGGAGGCTACACCTTC CASSLYGGGGYTF . TRBJ1-2 TRBV27 .
TGTGCCAGCAGACAGTACTATGGCTACACCTTC CASRQYYGYTF once TRBJ1-2 TRBV28 .
TGCGCCAGCAGCTTCGGACAGGAGAACACTGAAGCTTTCTTT CASSFGQENTEAFF few TRBJ1-1 TRBV5-1 TRBD1
TGCGCCAGTTCTAAGAACAGCCTAACGTACGAGCAGTACTTC CASSKNSLTYEQYF . TRBJ2-7 TRBV5-1 .
TGTGCCAGCAGTGAGCTGGGGACAGGGGGCTCACCCCTCCACTTT CASSELGTGGSPLHF . TRBJ1-6 TRBV6-1 TRBD1
TGTGCCAGCAGCGTAGGGGGCCCCTACGAGCAGTACTTC CASSVGGPYEQYF . TRBJ2-7 TRBV9 .
TGTGCCAGTATGAAAGGGACAGCAAACATTCAGTACTTC CASMKGTANIQYF . TRBJ2-4 TRBV19 TRBD1
TGTGCCAGCAGCCACGGACAGGGCCCTCAGCCCCAGCATTTT CASSHGQGPQPQHF . TRBJ1-5 TRBV3-1/TRBV3-2 TRBD1
TGTGCCAGCAGCTTACAGGGTGGTCAGCCCCAGCATTTT CASSLQGGQPQHF . TRBJ1-5 TRBV5-4 .
TGTGCCAGCAGCCCCCGGAAGAGGGGGATCTCTAATGAAAAACTGTTTTTT CASSPRKRGISNEKLFF . TRBJ1-4 TRBV2 .
TGTGCCAGCAGTGCGGGGGGACTAGCGGGTGGGAATGAGCAGTTCTTC CASSAGGLAGGNEQFF . TRBJ2-1 TRBV25-1 TRBD2
TGTGCCAGCAGCGGTACGGTAAACACCGGGGAGCTGTTTTTT CASSGTVNTGELFF . TRBJ2-2 TRBV6-5 .
TGTGCCAGCTCACCTTCTAGCGGGAGATACAATGAGCAGTTCTTC CASSPSSGRYNEQFF . TRBJ2-1 TRBV18 TRBD2
TGTGCCAGCAGCGTACTCTCGGGACAGGGGACCGGGGAGCTGTTTTTT CASSVLSGQGTGELFF . TRBJ2-2 TRBV9 TRBD1
TGTGCCAGCAGTGCCTCTCAGGCAGATACGCAGTATTTT CASSASQADTQYF few TRBJ2-3 TRBV6-4 .
TGTGCCAGCAGGCAAGCCCAGGGGGGTGAAGCTTTCTTT CASRQAQGGEAFF once TRBJ1-1 TRBV2 TRBD1
TGTGCCAGCAGTAGACAGGGGAATAAGGCTGAAGCTTTCTTT CASSRQGNKAEAFF . TRBJ1-1 TRBV6-5 TRBD1
TGTGCCAGCAGCCTGACGACTAGCGGGGGGGTGATTGAGCAGTTCTTC CASSLTTSGGVIEQFF . TRBJ2-1 TRBV11-2 TRBD2
TGTGCCAGCATGTCCAGGGGGCGCGGCTACACCTTC CASMSRGRGYTF . TRBJ1-2 TRBV6-5 TRBD1
TGTGCCAGCAGCCAAGGGAACAGGTTCCTCTACGAGCAGTACTTC CASSQGNRFLYEQYF . TRBJ2-7 TRBV3-1/TRBV3-2 .
TGTGCCAGCAGCTTAGAGGCAGGGGGATTATACAATGAGCAGTTCTTC CASSLEAGGLYNEQFF . TRBJ2-1 TRBV7-6 TRBD1
TGTGCCAGCAGGGTCACAGGGAATGCTGAAGCTTTCTTT CASRVTGNAEAFF . TRBJ1-1 TRBV27 .
TGCAGTGCTAGTCCACCTATGACTGAATGGAGTCAGCCCCAGCATTTT CSASPPMTEWSQPQHF . TRBJ1-5 TRBV20-1 .
TGTGCCAGCAGCTGGGGCAGGGGCAAAGACGAGCAGTACTTC CASSWGRGKDEQYF . TRBJ2-7 TRBV11-2 .
TGCAGCGTTGGGGAACAGGGGGCAACTAATGAAAAACTGTTTTTT CSVGEQGATNEKLFF . TRBJ1-4 TRBV29-1 TRBD1
TGCAGCGTTGAGAGGGGGAACATGAACACTGAAGCTTTCTTT CSVERGNMNTEAFF . TRBJ1-1 TRBV29-1 .